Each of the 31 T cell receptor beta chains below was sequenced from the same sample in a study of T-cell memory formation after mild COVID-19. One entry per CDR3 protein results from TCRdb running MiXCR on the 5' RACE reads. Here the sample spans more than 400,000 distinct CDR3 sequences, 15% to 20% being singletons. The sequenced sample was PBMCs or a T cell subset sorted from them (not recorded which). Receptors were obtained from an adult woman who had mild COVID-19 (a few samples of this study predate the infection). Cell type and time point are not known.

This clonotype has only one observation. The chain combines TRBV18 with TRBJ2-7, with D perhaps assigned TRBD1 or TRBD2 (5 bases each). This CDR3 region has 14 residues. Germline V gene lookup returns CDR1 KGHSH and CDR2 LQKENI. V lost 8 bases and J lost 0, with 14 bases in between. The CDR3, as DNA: TGTGCCAGCACCGGGACGGGGAGCTCCTACGAGCAGTACTTC. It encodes CASTGTGSSYEQYF.

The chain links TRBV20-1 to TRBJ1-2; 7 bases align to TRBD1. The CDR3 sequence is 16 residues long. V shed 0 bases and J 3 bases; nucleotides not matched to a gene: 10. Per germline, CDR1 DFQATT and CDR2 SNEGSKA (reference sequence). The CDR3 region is CSARDPSTGLDYGYTF. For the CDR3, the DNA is TGCAGTGCTAGAGATCCATCGACAGGGCTGGACTATGGCTACACCTTC.

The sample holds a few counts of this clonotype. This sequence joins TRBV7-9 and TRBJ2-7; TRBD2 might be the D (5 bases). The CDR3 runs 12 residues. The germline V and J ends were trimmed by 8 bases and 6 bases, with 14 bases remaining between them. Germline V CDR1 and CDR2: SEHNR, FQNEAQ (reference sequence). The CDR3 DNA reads TGTGCCAGCGAAGCAGGACTGGCCGAGCAGTACTTC. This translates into CASEAGLAEQYF.

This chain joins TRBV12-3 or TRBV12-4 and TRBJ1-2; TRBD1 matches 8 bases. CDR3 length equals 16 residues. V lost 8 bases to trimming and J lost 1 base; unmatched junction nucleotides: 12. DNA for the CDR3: TGTGCCAGCGGGAGGGGACAGGCTGAAATTAACTATGGCTACACCTTC. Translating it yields CASGRGQAEINYGYTF.

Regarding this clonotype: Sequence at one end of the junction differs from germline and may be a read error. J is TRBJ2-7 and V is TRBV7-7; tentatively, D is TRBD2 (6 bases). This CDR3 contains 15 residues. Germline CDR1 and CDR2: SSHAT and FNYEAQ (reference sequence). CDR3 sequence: CASSLIWEAPYEQYF. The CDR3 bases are TGTGCTAGCAGCTTAATCTGGGAGGCCCCCTATGAGCAGTACTTC.

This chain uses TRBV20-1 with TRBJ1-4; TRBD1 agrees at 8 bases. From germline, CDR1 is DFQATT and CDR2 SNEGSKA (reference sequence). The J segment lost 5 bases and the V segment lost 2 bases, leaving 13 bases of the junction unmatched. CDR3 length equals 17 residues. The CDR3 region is CSARRRRTGSANEKLFF. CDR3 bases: TGCAGTGCTAGACGACGCCGGACAGGGTCGGCAAATGAAAAACTGTTTTTT.

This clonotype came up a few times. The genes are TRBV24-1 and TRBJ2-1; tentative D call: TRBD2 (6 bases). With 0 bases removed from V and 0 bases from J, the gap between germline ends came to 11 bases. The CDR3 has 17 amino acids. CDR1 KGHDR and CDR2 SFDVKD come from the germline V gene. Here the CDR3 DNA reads TGTGCCACCAGTGATTTGAGTACGCGGGGCTCCTACAATGAGCAGTTCTTC. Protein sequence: CATSDLSTRGSYNEQFF.

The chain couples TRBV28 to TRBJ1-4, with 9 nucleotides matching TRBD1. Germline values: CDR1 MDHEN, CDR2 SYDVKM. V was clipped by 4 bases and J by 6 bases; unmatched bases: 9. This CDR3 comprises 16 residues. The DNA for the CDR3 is TGTGCCAGCAGTTCCGAACAGGGGGCAGAGGATGAAAAACTGTTTTTT. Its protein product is CASSSEQGAEDEKLFF.

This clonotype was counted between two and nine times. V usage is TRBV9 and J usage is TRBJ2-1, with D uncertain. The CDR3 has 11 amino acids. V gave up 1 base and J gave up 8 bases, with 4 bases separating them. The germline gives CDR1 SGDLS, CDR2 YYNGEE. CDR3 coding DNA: TGTGCCAGCAGCGTATTCGATGAGCAGTTCTTC. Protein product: CASSVFDEQFF.

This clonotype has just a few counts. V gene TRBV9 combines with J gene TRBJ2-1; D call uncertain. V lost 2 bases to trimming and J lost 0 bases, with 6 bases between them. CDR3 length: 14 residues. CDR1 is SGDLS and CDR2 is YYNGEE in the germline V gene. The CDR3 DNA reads TGTGCCAGCAGCGTGGAGTTCTCCTACAATGAGCAGTTCTTC. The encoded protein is CASSVEFSYNEQFF.

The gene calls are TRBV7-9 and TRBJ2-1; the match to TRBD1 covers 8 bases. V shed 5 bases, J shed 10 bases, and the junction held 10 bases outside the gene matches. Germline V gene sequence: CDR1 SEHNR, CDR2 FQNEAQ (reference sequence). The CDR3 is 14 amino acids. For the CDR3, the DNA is TGTGCCAGCAGCCCGTCAGGACAGGGACGGGAGCAGTTCTTC. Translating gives CASSPSGQGREQFF. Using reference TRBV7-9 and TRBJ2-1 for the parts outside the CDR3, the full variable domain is DTGVSQNPRHKITKRGQNVTFRCDPISEHNRLYWYRQTLGQGPEFLTYFQNEAQLEKSRLLSDRFSAERPKGSFSTLEIQRTEQGDSAMYLCASSPSGQGREQFFGPGTRLTVL.

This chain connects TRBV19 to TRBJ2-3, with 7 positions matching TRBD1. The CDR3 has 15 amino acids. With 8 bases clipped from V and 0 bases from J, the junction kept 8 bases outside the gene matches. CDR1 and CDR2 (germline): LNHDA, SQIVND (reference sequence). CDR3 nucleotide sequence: TGTGCCAGTGGACCGACAGGGATTAGCACAGATACGCAGTATTTT. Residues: CASGPTGISTDTQYF. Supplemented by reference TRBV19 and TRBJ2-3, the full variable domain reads DGGITQSPKYLFRKEGQNVTLSCEQNLNHDAMYWYRQDPGQGLRLIYYSQIVNDFQKGDIAEGYSVSREKKESFPLTVTSAQKNPTAFYLCASGPTGISTDTQYFGPGTRLTVL.

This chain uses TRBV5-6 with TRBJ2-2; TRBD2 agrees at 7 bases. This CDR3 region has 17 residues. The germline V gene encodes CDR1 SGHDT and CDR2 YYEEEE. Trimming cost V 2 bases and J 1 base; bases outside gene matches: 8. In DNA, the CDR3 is TGTGCCAGCAGCTTTCGGGGCGGGAGCTTGAACACCGGGGAGCTGTTTTTT. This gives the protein CASSFRGGSLNTGELFF.

The CDR3 DNA reads as TGTGCCAGCAGCTTTCAGACAGGGGTGGATGAGCAGTTCTTC. It translates to CASSFQTGVDEQFF. This sequence joins TRBV7-6 and TRBJ2-1, with 8 bases lining up with TRBD1. After removal of 3 bases from V and 8 bases from J, the junction contained 6 bases not matched to a gene. Germline loops: CDR1 SGHVS, CDR2 FNYEAQ. This CDR3 is 14 amino acids long.

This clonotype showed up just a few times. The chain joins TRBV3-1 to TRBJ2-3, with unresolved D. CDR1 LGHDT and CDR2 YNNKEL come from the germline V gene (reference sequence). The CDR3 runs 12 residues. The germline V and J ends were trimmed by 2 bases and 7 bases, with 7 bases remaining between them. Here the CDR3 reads CASSQQGYTQYF. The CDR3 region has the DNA TGTGCCAGCAGCCAACAAGGATATACGCAGTATTTT.

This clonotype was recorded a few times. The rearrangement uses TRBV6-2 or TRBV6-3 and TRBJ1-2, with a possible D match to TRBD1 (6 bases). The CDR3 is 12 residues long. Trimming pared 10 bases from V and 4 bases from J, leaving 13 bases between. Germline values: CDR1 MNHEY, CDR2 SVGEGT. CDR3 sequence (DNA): TGTGCCATCACGGGGGCGGCCTATGGCTACACCTTC. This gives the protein CAITGAAYGYTF.

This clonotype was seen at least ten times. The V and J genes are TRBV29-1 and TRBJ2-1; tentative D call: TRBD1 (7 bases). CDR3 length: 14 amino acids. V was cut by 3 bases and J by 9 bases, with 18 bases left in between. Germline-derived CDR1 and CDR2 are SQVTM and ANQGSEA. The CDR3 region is CSVERTGGGAEQFF. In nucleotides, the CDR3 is TGCAGCGTTGAGAGGACAGGTGGCGGGGCTGAGCAGTTCTTC.

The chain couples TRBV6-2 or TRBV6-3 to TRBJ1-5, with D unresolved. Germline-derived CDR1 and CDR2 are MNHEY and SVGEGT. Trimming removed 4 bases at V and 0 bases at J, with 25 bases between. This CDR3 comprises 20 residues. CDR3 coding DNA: TGTGCCAGCAGTTCTAGGGCTGGGAGGGCCAGAGTCTATAGCAATCAGCCCCAGCATTTT. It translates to CASSSRAGRARVYSNQPQHF.

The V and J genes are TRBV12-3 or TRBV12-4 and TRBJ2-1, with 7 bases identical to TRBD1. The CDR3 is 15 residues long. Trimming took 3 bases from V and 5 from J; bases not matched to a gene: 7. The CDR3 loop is CASSFVQGPNNEQFF. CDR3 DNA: TGTGCCAGCAGTTTTGTACAGGGGCCTAACAATGAGCAGTTCTTC.

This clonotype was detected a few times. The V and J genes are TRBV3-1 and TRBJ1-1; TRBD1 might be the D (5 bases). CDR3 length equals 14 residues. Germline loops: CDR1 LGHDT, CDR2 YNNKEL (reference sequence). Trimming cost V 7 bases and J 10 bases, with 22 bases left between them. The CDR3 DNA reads TGTGCCAGCAACCAGGGCGTGGTTGCGATTGGAGCTTTCTTT. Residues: CASNQGVVAIGAFF.

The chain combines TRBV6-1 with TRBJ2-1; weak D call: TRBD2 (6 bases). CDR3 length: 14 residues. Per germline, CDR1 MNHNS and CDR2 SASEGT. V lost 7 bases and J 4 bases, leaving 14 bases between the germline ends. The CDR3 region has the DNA TGTGCCAGCACCATCCGCGGGGCGTACAATGAGCAGTTCTTC. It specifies CASTIRGAYNEQFF.

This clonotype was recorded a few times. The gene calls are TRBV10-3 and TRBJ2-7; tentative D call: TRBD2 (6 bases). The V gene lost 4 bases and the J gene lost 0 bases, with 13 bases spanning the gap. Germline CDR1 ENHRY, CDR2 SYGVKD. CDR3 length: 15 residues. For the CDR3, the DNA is TGTGCCATCAGTGGGGGGGATCAGGTCTCCTACGAGCAGTACTTC. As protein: CAISGGDQVSYEQYF.

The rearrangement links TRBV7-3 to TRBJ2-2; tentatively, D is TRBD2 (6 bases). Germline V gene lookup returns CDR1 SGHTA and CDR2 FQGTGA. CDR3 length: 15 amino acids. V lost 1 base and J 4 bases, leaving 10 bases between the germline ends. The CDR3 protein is CASSLMGGGTGELFF. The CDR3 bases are TGTGCCAGCAGCTTAATGGGGGGAGGCACCGGGGAGCTGTTTTTT.

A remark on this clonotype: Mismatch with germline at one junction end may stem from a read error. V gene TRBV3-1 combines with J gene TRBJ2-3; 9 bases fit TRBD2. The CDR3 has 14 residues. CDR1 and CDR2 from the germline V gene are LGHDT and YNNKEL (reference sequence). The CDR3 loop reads CASRQAGGSDTQYF. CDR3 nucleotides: TGTGCCAGCAGGCAAGCGGGGGGTTCGGATACGCAGTATTTT.

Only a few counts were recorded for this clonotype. This CDR3 is CAWRRDRLMGVGGYTF. The CDR3 DNA reads TGTGCCTGGAGACGGGACCGGCTTATGGGAGTAGGAGGCTACACCTTC. The V and J genes are TRBV30 and TRBJ1-2; perhaps TRBD1 as D (5 bases). The CDR3 has 16 residues. V was trimmed by 3 bases and J by 8 bases, leaving 25 bases between them. The V gene's germline CDR1 is GTSNPN and CDR2 SVGIG (reference sequence). Together with reference TRBV30 and TRBJ1-2, the CDR3 gives the full variable domain: SQTIHQWPATLVQPVGSPLSLECTVEGTSNPNLYWYRQAAGRGLQLLFYSVGIGQISSEVPQNLSASRPQDRQFILSSKKLLLSDSGFYLCAWRRDRLMGVGGYTFGSGTRLTVV.

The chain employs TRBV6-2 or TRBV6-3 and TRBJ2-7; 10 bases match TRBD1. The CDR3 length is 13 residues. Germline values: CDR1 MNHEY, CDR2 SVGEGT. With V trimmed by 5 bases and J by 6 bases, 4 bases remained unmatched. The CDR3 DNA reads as TGTGCCAGCAGTCGACAGGGGGCTAGCGAGCAGTACTTC. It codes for CASSRQGASEQYF.

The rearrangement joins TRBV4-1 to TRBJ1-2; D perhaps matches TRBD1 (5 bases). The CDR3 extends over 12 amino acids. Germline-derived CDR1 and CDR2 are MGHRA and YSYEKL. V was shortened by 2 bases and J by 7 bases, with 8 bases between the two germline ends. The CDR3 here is CASSQTGGGYTF. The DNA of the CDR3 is TGCGCCAGCAGCCAAACAGGAGGTGGCTACACCTTC.

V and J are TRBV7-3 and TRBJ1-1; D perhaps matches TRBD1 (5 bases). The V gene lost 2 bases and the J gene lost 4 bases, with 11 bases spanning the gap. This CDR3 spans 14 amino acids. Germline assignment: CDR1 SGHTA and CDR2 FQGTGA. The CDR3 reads CASSLATGVTEAFF. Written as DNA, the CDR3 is TGTGCCAGCAGCTTAGCCACGGGGGTCACTGAAGCTTTCTTT.

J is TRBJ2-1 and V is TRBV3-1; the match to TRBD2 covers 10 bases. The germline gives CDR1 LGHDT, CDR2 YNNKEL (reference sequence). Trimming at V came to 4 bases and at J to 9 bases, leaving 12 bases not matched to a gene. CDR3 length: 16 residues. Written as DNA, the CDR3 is TGTGCCAGCAGCCTGTCCGGGACTAGCGTTACGGGTGAGCAGTTCTTC. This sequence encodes CASSLSGTSVTGEQFF.

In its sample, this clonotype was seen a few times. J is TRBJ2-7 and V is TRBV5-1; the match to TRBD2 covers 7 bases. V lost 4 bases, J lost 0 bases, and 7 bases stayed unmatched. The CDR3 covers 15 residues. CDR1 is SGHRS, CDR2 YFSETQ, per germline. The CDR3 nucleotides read TGCGCCAGCAGCCCCTTCGGCGGGAGCTCCTACGAGCAGTACTTC. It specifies CASSPFGGSSYEQYF.

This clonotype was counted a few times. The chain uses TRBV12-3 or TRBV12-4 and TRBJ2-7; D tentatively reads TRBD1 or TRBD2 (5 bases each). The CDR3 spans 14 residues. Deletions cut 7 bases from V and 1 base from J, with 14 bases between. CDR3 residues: CASKPGRSSYEQYF. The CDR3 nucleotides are TGTGCCAGCAAGCCGGGACGGTCTTCCTACGAGCAGTACTTC.